This T cell receptor beta chain was observed in a study of blood T cell repertoires in COVID-19. Participants came from some 23 US areas, aged about 18 to 95 years. Either two negative PCRs, clearance, or symptom resolution qualified Cohort 3 donors as recovered. The V gene lost 1 base and the J gene lost 0 bases, with 4 bases spanning the gap. The CDR3 contains 13 residues. As processed by the authors: Estimation of nucleated cell counts was performed using reference gene primer amplification. Produced via immunoSEQ multiplex PCR; TCRdb's table is partial and in-frame only. Clonal size and the V and J genes are those of that table, whereas D and trimming came from the DNA. The sample shows hundreds of thousands of clones, more than 85% of them seen only once.

The receptor was derived from a woman in her 30s who had recovered from COVID-19. The chain employs TRBV12-3 or TRBV12-4 and TRBJ2-7, with D uncertain. Sequenced input: PBMCs or T cells enriched from blood (not recorded which). CDR3 sequence (DNA): TGTGCCAGCAGTTTAGGGAGCTCCTACGAGCAGTACTTC. Amino acid sequence: CASSLGSSYEQYF.